These 8 T cell receptor beta chains share one sample of origin, sequenced in a study of cytomegalovirus exposure and HLA in healthy donors. The primer mix had 60 Vbeta and 13 Jbeta primers. Profiling relied on immunoSEQ multiplex PCR, and the TCRdb table lists in-frame clones only, not all of them. Here the sample spans around 120,000 clones, nearly 80% being singletons. The sequencing sample was made of PBMCs. The origin of the receptors is a woman aged 40 to 55 in good health and CMV-seronegative.

The rearrangement joins TRBV2 to TRBJ2-6; possible D gene TRBD1, 5 bases. V lost 4 bases to trimming and J lost 3 bases, with 10 bases between them. The CDR3 spans 15 residues. From germline, CDR1 is SNHLY and CDR2 FYNNEI. CDR3 residues: CASSAQGSGANVLTF. CDR3 coding DNA: TGTGCCAGCAGTGCCCAGGGAAGTGGGGCCAACGTCCTGACTTTC. Using reference TRBV2 and TRBJ2-6 for the parts outside the CDR3, the full variable domain is EPEVTQTPSHQVTQMGQEVILRCVPISNHLYFYWYRQILGQKVEFLVSFYNNEISEKSEIFDDQFSVERPDGSNFTLKIRSTKLEDSAMYFCASSAQGSGANVLTFGAGSRLTVL.

This chain uses TRBV27 with TRBJ2-3; the match to TRBD2 covers 11 bases. The CDR3 consists of 16 residues. Per germline, CDR1 MNHEY and CDR2 SMNVEV (reference sequence). Germline trimming cut 5 bases from V and 2 bases from J; bases unmatched to any gene: 6. For the CDR3, the DNA is TGTGCCAGCAGTCCCTCTAGCGGGGGGACCACAGATACGCAGTATTTT. Amino acids: CASSPSSGGTTDTQYF.

The V and J genes are TRBV7-2 and TRBJ2-7; 8 positions agree with TRBD2. V lost 5 bases and J lost 7; bases outside the gene matches: 10. This CDR3 region has 14 residues. Germline V gene lookup returns CDR1 SGHTA and CDR2 FQGNSA. CDR3 coding DNA: TGTGCCAGCAGCCGTCGGCGGGAGGAGAGTGAGCAGTACTTC. Amino acid sequence: CASSRRREESEQYF.

This chain links TRBV7-2 with TRBJ2-3, with unresolved D. Looked up from germline, CDR1 is SGHTA and CDR2 is FQGNSA. CDR3 length: 13 residues. V shed 3 bases and J shed 0 bases, with 4 bases lying between them. Here the CDR3 reads CASSFVSTDTQYF. For the CDR3, the DNA is TGTGCCAGCAGCTTCGTGAGCACAGATACGCAGTATTTT.

As DNA, the CDR3 is TGTGCCAGCTCACCCGGACTTTACAATGAGCAGTTCTTC. Its protein product is CASSPGLYNEQFF. V and J are TRBV18 and TRBJ2-1; D may be TRBD2 (5 bases). Germline assignment: CDR1 KGHSH and CDR2 LQKENI. The V end was cut by 3 bases, the J end by 4 bases, with 7 bases between. CDR3 size: 13 residues.

The table lists this clone with a few counts. The chain is built from TRBV2 and TRBJ2-5, with 10 nucleotides matching TRBD1. The CDR3 is 15 residues long. J lost 5 bases, V lost 5 bases, and 8 bases had no gene match. Germline V CDR1 and CDR2: SNHLY, FYNNEI. CDR3 residues: CASSSGTGVVETQYF. The CDR3 coding sequence is TGTGCCAGCAGTTCCGGGACAGGGGTAGTTGAGACCCAGTACTTC.

The chain joins TRBV7-9 to TRBJ1-4, with D perhaps matching TRBD1 (6 bases). With 5 bases removed from V and 6 bases from J, the gap between germline ends came to 10 bases. The CDR3 contains 13 residues. CDR1 and CDR2 from the germline V gene are SEHNR and FQNEAQ (reference sequence). The CDR3: CASSRDIDEKLFF. The CDR3 DNA reads as TGTGCCAGCAGCCGGGACATAGATGAAAAACTGTTTTTT.

On this clone itself: The sample contains more than one DNA sequence encoding this CDR3. V gene TRBV20-1 combines with J gene TRBJ2-1; TRBD1 is a possible D gene (5 bases). The CDR3 has 11 amino acids. Germline V gene lookup returns CDR1 DFQATT and CDR2 SNEGSKA (reference sequence). V gave up 3 bases and J gave up 6 bases, with 6 bases separating them. The CDR3 loop reads CSARGPNEQFF. CDR3 coding DNA: TGCAGTGCTAGGGGGCCCAATGAGCAGTTCTTC.